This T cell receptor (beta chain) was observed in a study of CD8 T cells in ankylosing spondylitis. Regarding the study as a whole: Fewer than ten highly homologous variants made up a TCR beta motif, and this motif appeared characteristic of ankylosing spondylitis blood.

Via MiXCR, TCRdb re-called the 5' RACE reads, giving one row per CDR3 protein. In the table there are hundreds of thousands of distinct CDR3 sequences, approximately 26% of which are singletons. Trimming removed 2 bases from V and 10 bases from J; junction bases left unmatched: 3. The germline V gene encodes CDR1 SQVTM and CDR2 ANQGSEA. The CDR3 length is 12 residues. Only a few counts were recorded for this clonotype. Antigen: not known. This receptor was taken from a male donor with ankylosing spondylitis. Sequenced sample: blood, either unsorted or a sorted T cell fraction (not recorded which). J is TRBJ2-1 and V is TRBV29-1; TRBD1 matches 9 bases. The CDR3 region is CSVERGTGEQFF. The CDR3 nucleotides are TGCAGCGTTGAACGCGGGACAGGGGAGCAGTTCTTC.